Listed below are T cell receptor beta chains from one sample, sequenced in a study of CD8 T cells in Susac syndrome. TCRdb fed the immunoSEQ multiplex PCR reads into MiXCR, producing one record per CDR3 protein. The sample lists 100,000 to 150,000 distinct CDR3 sequences; 85% to 95% were seen once. Sequenced: CD8+ T cells from PBMCs. Receptors were obtained from a human donor with multiple sclerosis. Both conserved end residues are part of each CDR3. The D gene is left open where the match is weak. Clone size, where shown, is once, few, many, or a class for clones that have expanded.

J gene | CDR3 length | clone size | V gene | D gene | CDR3 protein | CDR3 DNA
TRBJ1-3 | 18 | NA | TRBV2 | NA | CASLQGPGVVSPGNTIYF | TGTGCCAGCCTTCAGGGGCCGGGGGTGGTTAGTCCTGGAAACACCATATATTTT
TRBJ1-6 | 15 | NA | TRBV3-1 | NA | CASSHGQSNNSPLHF | TGTGCCAGCAGCCACGGACAGAGTAATAATTCACCCCTCCACTTT
TRBJ2-1 | 11 | NA | TRBV25-1 | NA | CASPRTPEQFF | TGTGCCAGCCCTAGGACCCCTGAGCAGTTCTTC
TRBJ1-5 | 14 | NA | TRBV18 | NA | CASSPLDRNQPQHF | TGTGCCAGCTCACCCCTTGACCGAAATCAGCCCCAGCATTTT
TRBJ2-5 | 10 | NA | TRBV23-1 | NA | CAILKETQYF | TGCGCCATTTTAAAAGAGACCCAGTACTTC
TRBJ2-3 | 15 | NA | TRBV4-1 | NA | CASSQGAGSRDTQYF | TGCGCCAGCAGCCAAGGGGCAGGTTCGAGGGATACGCAGTATTTT
TRBJ1-5 | 14 | NA | TRBV16 | NA | CASSQSGGSQPQHF | TGTGCCAGCAGCCAATCAGGGGGAAGTCAGCCCCAGCATTTT
TRBJ1-2 | 13 | NA | TRBV7-9 | NA | CASSPLRGGGYTF | TGTGCCAGCAGCCCCCTGCGTGGCGGCGGCTACACCTTC
TRBJ1-2 | 12 | NA | TRBV29-1 | NA | CSVGKQGNGYTF | TGCAGCGTTGGGAAGCAGGGGAATGGCTACACCTTC
TRBJ2-1 | 19 | NA | TRBV20-1 | TRBD2 | CSARPGTSGTLGSYNEQFF | TGCAGTGCTAGACCAGGGACTAGCGGGACATTGGGCTCCTACAATGAGCAGTTCTTC
TRBJ2-7 | 14 | few | TRBV2 | TRBD1 | CASREGQGSYEQYF | TGTGCCAGCAGGGAGGGACAGGGATCCTACGAGCAGTACTTC
TRBJ2-1 | 14 | NA | TRBV28 | NA | CASSLSTRLYEQFF | TGTGCCAGCAGTTTATCAACCCGTTTATATGAGCAGTTCTTC
TRBJ1-6 | 18 | NA | TRBV28 | NA | CASSLFPRDGGMDSPLHF | TGTGCCAGCAGTTTATTTCCCCGGGACGGAGGTATGGATTCACCCCTCCACTTT
TRBJ1-2 | 12 | few | TRBV5-1 | NA | CASSLGNYGYTF | TGCGCCAGCAGCTTGGGTAACTATGGCTACACCTTC
TRBJ2-2 | 11 | NA | TRBV20-1 | NA | CSALNTGELFF | TGCAGTGCTCTGAACACCGGGGAGCTGTTTTTT